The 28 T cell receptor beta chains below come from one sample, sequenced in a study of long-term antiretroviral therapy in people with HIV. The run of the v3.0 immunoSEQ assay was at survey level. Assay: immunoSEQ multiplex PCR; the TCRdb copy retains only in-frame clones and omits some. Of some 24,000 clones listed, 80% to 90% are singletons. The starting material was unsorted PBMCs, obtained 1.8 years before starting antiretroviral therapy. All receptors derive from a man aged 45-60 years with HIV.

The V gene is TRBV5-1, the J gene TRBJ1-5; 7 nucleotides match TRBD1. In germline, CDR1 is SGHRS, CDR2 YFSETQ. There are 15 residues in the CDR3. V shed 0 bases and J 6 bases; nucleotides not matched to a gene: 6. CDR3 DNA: TGCGCCAGCAGCTTGGAAGGGGGCGCCTCTCAGCCCCAGCATTTT. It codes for CASSLEGGASQPQHF.

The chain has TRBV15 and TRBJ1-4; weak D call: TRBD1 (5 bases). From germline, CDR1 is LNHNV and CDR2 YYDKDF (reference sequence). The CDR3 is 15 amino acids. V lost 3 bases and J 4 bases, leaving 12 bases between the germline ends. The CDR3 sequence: CATSRPQVVNEKLFF. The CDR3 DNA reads TGTGCCACCAGCAGGCCACAGGTAGTTAATGAAAAACTGTTTTTT.

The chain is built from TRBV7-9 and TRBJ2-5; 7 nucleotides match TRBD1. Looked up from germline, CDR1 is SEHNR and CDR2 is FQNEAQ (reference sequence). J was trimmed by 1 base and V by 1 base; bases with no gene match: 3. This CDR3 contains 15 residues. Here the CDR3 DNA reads TGTGCCAGCAGCTTAGGATGGACAGGCCAAGAGACCCAGTACTTC. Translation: CASSLGWTGQETQYF.

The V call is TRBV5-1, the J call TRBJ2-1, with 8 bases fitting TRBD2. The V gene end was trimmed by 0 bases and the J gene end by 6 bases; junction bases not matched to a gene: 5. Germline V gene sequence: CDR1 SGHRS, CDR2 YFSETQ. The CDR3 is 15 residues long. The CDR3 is CASSLGSGESNEQFF. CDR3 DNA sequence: TGCGCCAGCAGCTTGGGTAGCGGGGAGTCCAATGAGCAGTTCTTC.

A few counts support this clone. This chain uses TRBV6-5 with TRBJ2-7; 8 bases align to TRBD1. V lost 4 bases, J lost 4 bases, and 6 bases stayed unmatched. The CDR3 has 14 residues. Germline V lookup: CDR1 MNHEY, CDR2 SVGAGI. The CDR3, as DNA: TGTGCCAGCAGTTTTAACAGGGGGTCGTACGAGCAGTACTTC. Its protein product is CASSFNRGSYEQYF.

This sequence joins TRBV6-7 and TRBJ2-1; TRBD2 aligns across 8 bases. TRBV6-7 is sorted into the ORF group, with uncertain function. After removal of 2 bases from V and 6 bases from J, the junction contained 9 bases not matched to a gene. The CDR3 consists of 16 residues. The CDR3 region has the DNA TGTGCCAGCAGTTACCTACCGGGGGGGAGGGGCAATGAGCAGTTCTTC. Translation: CASSYLPGGRGNEQFF.

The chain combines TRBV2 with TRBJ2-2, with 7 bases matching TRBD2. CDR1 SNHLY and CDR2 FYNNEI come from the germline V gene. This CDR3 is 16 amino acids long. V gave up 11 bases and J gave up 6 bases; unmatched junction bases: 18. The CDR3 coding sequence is TGTGCCTCCCTGGGCGAGCGGGAAGTTAGAGCCGGGGAGCTGTTTTTT. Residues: CASLGEREVRAGELFF.

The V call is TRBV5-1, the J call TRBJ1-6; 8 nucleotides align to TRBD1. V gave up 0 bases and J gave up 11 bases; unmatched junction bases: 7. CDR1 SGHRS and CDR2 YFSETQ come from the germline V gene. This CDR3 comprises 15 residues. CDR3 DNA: TGCGCCAGCAGCTTGGTTCGGACAGGGCCCACACCCCTCCACTTT. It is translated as CASSLVRTGPTPLHF.

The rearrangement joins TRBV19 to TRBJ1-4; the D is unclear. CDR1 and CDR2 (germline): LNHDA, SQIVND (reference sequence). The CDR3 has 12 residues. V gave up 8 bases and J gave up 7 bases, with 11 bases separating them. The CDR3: CASGGRFEKLFF. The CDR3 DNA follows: TGTGCCAGTGGCGGGAGATTTGAAAAACTGTTTTTT. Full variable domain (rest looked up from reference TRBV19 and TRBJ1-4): DGGITQSPKYLFRKEGQNVTLSCEQNLNHDAMYWYRQDPGQGLRLIYYSQIVNDFQKGDIAEGYSVSREKKESFPLTVTSAQKNPTAFYLCASGGRFEKLFFGSGTQLSVL.

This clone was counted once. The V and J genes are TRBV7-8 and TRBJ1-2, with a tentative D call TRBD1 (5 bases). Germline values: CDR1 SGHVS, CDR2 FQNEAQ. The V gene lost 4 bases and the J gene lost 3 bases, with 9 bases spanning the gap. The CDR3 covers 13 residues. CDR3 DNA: TGTGCCAGCAGCTCCGGGACCTACTATGGCTACACCTTC. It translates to CASSSGTYYGYTF.

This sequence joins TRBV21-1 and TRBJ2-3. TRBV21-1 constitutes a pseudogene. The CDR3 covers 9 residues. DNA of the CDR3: TGTGCCAGCCCAGATACGCAGTATTTT. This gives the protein CASPDTQYF.

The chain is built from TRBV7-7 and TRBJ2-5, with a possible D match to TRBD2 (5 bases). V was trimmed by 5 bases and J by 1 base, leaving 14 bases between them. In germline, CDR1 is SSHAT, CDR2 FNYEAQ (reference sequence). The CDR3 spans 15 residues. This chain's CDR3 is CASSPRGSAQETQYF. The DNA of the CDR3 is TGTGCCAGCAGCCCCCGTGGTAGCGCCCAAGAGACCCAGTACTTC.

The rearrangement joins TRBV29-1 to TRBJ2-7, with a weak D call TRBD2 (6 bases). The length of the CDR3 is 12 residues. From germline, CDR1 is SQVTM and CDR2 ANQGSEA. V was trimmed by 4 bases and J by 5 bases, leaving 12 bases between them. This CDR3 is CSVGGGFNEQYF. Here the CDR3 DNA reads TGCAGCGTTGGTGGAGGGTTTAACGAGCAGTACTTC.

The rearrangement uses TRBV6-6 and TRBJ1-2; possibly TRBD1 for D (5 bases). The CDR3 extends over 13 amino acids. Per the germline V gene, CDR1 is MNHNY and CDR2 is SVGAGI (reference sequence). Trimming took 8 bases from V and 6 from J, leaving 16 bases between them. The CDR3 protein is CASRVGPMNGYTF. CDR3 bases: TGTGCCAGCCGCGTGGGACCGATGAATGGCTACACCTTC.

The CDR3: CAWSEPGLGYTDTQYF. CDR3 nucleotides: TGTGCCTGGAGTGAGCCGGGACTAGGTTACACAGATACGCAGTATTTT. The J gene is TRBJ2-3, the V gene TRBV30; TRBD2 agrees at 8 bases. CDR1 and CDR2 (germline): GTSNPN, SVGIG (reference sequence). V lost 1 base to trimming and J lost 2 bases; unmatched junction nucleotides: 8. The CDR3 has 16 amino acids.

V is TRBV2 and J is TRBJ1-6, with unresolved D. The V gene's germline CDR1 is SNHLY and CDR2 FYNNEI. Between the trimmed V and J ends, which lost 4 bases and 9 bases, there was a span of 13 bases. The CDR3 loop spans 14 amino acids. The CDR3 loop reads CASSVVGRSSPLHF. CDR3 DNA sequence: TGTGCCAGCAGTGTGGTGGGTAGAAGTTCACCCCTCCACTTT.

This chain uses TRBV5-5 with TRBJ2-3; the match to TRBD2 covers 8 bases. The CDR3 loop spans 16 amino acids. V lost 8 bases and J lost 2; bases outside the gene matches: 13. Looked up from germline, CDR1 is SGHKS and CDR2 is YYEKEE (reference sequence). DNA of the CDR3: TGTGCCAGTAGCCCCCCAGCGGGAGAGGTCACAGATACGCAGTATTTT. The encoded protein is CASSPPAGEVTDTQYF. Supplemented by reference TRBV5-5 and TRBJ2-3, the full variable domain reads DAGVTQSPTHLIKTRGQQVTLRCSPISGHKSVSWYQQVLGQGPQFIFQYYEKEERGRGNFPDRFSARQFPNYSSELNVNALLLGDSALYLCASSPPAGEVTDTQYFGPGTRLTVL.

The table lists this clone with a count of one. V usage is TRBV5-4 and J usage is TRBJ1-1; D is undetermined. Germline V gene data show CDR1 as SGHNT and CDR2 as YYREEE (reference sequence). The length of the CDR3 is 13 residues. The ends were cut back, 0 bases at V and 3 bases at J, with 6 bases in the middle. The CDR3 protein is CASSLDTDTEAFF. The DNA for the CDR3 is TGTGCCAGCAGCTTGGACACCGACACTGAAGCTTTCTTT.

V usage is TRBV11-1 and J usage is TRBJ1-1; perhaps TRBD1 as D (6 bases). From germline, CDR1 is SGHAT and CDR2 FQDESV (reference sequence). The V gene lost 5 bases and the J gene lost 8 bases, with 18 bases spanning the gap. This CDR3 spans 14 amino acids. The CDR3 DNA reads TGTGCCAGCAGCATACCCGGGACAAGATTAGAAGCTTTCTTT. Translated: CASSIPGTRLEAFF. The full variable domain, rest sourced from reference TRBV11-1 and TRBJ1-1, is EAEVAQSPRYKITEKSQAVAFWCDPISGHATLYWYRQILGQGPELLVQFQDESVVDDSQLPKDRFSAERLKGVDSTLKIQPAELGDSAMYLCASSIPGTRLEAFFGQGTRLTVV.

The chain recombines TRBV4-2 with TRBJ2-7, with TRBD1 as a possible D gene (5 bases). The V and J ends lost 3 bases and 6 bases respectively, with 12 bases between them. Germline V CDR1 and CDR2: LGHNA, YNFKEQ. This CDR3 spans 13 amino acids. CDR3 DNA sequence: TGTGCCAGCAGCCATAACAGGTTTGGCGAGCAGTACTTC. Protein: CASSHNRFGEQYF.

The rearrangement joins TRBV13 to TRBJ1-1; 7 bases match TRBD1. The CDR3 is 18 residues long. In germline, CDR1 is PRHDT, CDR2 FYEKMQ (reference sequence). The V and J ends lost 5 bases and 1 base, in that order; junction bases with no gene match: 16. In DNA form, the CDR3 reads TGTGCCAGCAGCCCACCTAGGGGACAGAAGGGATGGAACACTGAAGCTTTCTTT. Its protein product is CASSPPRGQKGWNTEAFF.

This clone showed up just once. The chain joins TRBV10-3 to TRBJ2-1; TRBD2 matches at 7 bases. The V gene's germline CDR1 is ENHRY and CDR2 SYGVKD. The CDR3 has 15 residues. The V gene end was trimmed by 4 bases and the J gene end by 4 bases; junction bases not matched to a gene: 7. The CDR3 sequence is CAISGASGRYNEQFF. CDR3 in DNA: TGTGCCATCAGTGGAGCTAGCGGAAGATACAATGAGCAGTTCTTC.

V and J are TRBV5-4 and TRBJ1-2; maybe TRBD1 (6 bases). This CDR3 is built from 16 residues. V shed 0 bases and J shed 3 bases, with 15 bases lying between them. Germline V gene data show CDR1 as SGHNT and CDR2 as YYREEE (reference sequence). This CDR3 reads CASSLVYMGADYGYTF. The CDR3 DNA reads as TGTGCCAGCAGCTTGGTCTATATGGGGGCGGACTATGGCTACACCTTC.

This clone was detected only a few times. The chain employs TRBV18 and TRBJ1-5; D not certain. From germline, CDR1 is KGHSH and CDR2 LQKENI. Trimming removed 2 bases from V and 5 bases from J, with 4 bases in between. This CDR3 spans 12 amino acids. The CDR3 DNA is TGTGCCAGCTCACCAGGGGATCAGCCCCAGCATTTT. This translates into CASSPGDQPQHF.

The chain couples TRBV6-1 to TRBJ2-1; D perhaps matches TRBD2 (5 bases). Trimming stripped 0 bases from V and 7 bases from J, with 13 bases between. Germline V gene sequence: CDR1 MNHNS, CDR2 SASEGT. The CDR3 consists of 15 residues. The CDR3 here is CASSEAARPGNEQFF. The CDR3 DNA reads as TGTGCCAGCAGTGAAGCGGCCCGGCCGGGGAATGAGCAGTTCTTC.

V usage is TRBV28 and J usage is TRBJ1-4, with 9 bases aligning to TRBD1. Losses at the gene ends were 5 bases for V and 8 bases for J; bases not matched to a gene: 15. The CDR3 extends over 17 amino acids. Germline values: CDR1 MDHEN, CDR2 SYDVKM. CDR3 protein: CASSPWDRDGEDEKLFF. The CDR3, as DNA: TGTGCCAGCAGTCCTTGGGACAGGGATGGGGAAGACGAAAAACTGTTTTTT.

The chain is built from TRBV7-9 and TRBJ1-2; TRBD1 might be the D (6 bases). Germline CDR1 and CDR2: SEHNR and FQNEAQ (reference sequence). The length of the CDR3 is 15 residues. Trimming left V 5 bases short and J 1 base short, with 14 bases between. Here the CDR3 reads CASSTGTFINYGYTF. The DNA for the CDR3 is TGTGCCAGCAGCACCGGGACATTCATTAACTATGGCTACACCTTC.

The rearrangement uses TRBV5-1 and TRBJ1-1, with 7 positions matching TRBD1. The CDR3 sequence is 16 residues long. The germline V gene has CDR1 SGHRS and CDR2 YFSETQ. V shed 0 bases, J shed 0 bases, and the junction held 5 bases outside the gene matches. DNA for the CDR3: TGCGCCAGCAGCTTGGAAGGGGGCCCAATGAACACTGAAGCTTTCTTT. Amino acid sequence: CASSLEGGPMNTEAFF.